This T cell receptor beta chain derives from a study of blood T cell repertoires in COVID-19. Across the study: From the United States, Italy and Spain came samples of acute and convalescent COVID-19. The analysed material was cDNA or gDNA that came from T cells, B-cell-depleted T cells, or PBMCs.

Authors' methods: By means of reference gene primer amplification, nucleated cell counts were estimated. Method: immunoSEQ multiplex PCR; TCRdb's copy keeps in-frame clones and lacks some. V, J and clone size reflect that table, while D and trimming were determined from the DNA. This table holds fewer than 70,000 clones, 80% to 85% found once. During active infection, Seattle patients enrolled and were then monitored through disease. The CDR3 has 14 amino acids. The J segment lost 6 bases and the V segment lost 6 bases, leaving 8 bases of the junction unmatched. CDR1 and CDR2 from the germline V gene are SNHLY and FYNNEI. This clone appeared a few times.

The TCR sequence derives from a man between 25 and 39 years old with COVID-19, enrolled during active disease. The V gene is TRBV2, the J gene TRBJ2-7; the match to TRBD1 covers 10 bases. Input material: peripheral blood. CDR3 nucleotides: TGTGCCAGCAGACCAAGGACAGGGGGGCTCGAGCAGTACTTC. Its translation is CASRPRTGGLEQYF.